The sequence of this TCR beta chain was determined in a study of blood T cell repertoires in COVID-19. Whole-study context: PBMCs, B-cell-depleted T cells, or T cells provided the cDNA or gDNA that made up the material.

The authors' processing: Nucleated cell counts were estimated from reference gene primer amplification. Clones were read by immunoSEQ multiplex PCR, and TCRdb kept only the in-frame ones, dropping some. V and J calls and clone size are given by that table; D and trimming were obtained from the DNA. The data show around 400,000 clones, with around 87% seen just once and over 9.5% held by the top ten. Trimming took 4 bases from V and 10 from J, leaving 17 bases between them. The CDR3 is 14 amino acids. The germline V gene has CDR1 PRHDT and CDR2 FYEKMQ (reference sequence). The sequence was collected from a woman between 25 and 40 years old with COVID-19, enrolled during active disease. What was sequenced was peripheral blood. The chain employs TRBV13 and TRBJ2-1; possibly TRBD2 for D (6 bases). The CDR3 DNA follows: TGTGCCAGCAGCTCAGGGTACGGAGGGGAGGAGCAGTTCTTC. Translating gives CASSSGYGGEEQFF.